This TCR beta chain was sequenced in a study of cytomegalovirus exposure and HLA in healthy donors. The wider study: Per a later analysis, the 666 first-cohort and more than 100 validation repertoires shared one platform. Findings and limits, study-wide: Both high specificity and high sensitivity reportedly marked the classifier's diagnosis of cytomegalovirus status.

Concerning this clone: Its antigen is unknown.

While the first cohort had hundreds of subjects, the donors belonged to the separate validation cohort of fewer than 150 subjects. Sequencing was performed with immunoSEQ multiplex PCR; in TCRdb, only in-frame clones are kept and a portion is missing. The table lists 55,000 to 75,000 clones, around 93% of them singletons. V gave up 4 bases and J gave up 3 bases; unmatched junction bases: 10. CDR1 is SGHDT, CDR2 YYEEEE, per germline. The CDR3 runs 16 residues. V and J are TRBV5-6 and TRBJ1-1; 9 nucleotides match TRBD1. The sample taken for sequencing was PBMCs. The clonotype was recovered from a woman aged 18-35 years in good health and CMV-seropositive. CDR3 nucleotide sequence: TGTGCCAGCAGCATAGGGACAGGGTTGGGTCACACTGAAGCTTTCTTT. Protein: CASSIGTGLGHTEAFF. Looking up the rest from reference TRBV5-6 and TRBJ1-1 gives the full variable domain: DAGVTQSPTHLIKTRGQQVTLRCSPKSGHDTVSWYQQALGQGPQFIFQYYEEEERQRGNFPDRFSGHQFPNYSSELNVNALLLGDSALYLCASSIGTGLGHTEAFFGQGTRLTVV.